These T cell receptor beta chains were read from a single sample in a study of blood T cells in healthy people across ages. Using its own MiXCR run on the 5' RACE reads, TCRdb lists one record per CDR3 protein. Found here are fewer than 1.5 million distinct CDR3 sequences, roughly 40% of them singletons; the top ten hold roughly 7.9%. The sample comprised blood. These receptors originate from a young woman in good health. Both conserved end residues are part of each CDR3. D genes are given only for firm matches. Rows may omit the clone size; those that give it use once, few, many or a size class.

V: TRBV3-1; J: TRBJ2-7; D: -; size: many; DNA: TGTGCCAGCAGCCAAGACAGTCCAGGGAATTCCTACGAGCAGTACTTC; CDR3: CASSQDSPGNSYEQYF
V: TRBV9; J: TRBJ2-7; D: TRBD1; size: -; DNA: TGTGCCAGCACTAGACAGGGAAAGGGCTACAATGAGCAGTACTTC; CDR3: CASTRQGKGYNEQYF
V: TRBV5-1; J: TRBJ1-5; D: -; size: once; DNA: TGCGCCAGCAGCCTTCATCCCGAGAATCAGCCCCAGCATTTT; CDR3: CASSLHPENQPQHF
V: TRBV9; J: TRBJ2-7; D: -; size: -; DNA: TGTGCCAGCAGCGTAGGGCTAGAGATCTACGAGCAGTACTTC; CDR3: CASSVGLEIYEQYF
V: TRBV21-1; J: TRBJ2-2; D: -; size: once; DNA: TGTGCCAGCAGCGTTCGGCCCGGGCCAGGGCTTGCCGGGGAGCTGTTTTTT; CDR3: CASSVRPGPGLAGELFF
V: TRBV20-1; J: TRBJ2-1; D: -; size: -; DNA: TGCAGTGCTGCGAAGGCCAGCAATGAGCAGTTCTTC; CDR3: CSAAKASNEQFF
V: TRBV10-3; J: TRBJ2-1; D: TRBD2; size: few; DNA: TGTGCCATCAGTGAGTCGGTTACTAGCGGGAGCGGTGAGCAGTTCTTC; CDR3: CAISESVTSGSGEQFF
V: TRBV20-1; J: TRBJ2-4; D: TRBD2; size: -; DNA: TGCAGTGCTAGAGTAAGCGGGGAAAACATTCAGTACTTC; CDR3: CSARVSGENIQYF
V: TRBV12-3/TRBV12-4; J: TRBJ1-5; D: -; size: few; DNA: TGTGCCAGCAGTCGTACTAGGCTTACTGGCAATCAGCCCCAGCATTTT; CDR3: CASSRTRLTGNQPQHF
V: TRBV20-1; J: TRBJ2-3; D: -; size: -; DNA: TGCAGTGCCAAGAGAGGCGACGGCACAGATACGCAGTATTTT; CDR3: CSAKRGDGTDTQYF
V: TRBV2; J: TRBJ2-3; D: TRBD1; size: -; DNA: TGTGCCACCCAGCGGGACAGGGTCACAGATACGCAGTATTTT; CDR3: CATQRDRVTDTQYF
V: TRBV18; J: TRBJ2-2; D: -; size: few; DNA: TGTGCCAGCTCACCGAAACCTAGCGACACCGGGGAGCTGTTTTTT; CDR3: CASSPKPSDTGELFF
V: TRBV20-1; J: TRBJ2-3; D: TRBD1; size: -; DNA: TGCAGTGCATCGGACAGGGCTAGCACAGATACGCAGTATTTT; CDR3: CSASDRASTDTQYF
V: TRBV5-5; J: TRBJ1-2; D: -; size: -; DNA: TGTGCCAGCAGCTTGGGGTCGGTCACCTATGGCTACACCTTC; CDR3: CASSLGSVTYGYTF
V: TRBV20-1; J: TRBJ2-7; D: -; size: once; DNA: TGCAGTGCTAGAGATGAGATACCTAGCTCACGGATCCAGTACTTC; CDR3: CSARDEIPSSRIQYF
V: TRBV4-1; J: TRBJ2-3; D: TRBD2; size: few; DNA: TGCGCCAGCAGCCAAGATAGGCTAGCGGGAGTCACAGATACGCAGTATTTT; CDR3: CASSQDRLAGVTDTQYF
V: TRBV6-2/TRBV6-3; J: TRBJ2-1; D: TRBD1; size: few; DNA: TGTGCCAGCAGTTACACCCGGGACAGTTCCTACAATGAGCAGTTCTTC; CDR3: CASSYTRDSSYNEQFF
V: TRBV20-1; J: TRBJ2-3; D: -; size: -; DNA: TGCGTAGGCAAATCTCGCACAGATACGCAGTATTTT; CDR3: CVGKSRTDTQYF
V: TRBV27; J: TRBJ2-3; D: TRBD1; size: -; DNA: TGTGCCAGCAGTTCTGGGCCAGGGGGACCCTTCACAGATACGCAGTATTTT; CDR3: CASSSGPGGPFTDTQYF
V: TRBV7-2; J: TRBJ2-7; D: TRBD2; size: -; DNA: TGTGCCAGCATCAAAGATAGCGGGAGCTCCTACAATGAGCAGTACTTC; CDR3: CASIKDSGSSYNEQYF
V: TRBV18; J: TRBJ2-1; D: TRBD2; size: -; DNA: TGTGCCAGCTCACCGCGGGGGGCCCTCTCCTACAATGAGCAGTTCTTC; CDR3: CASSPRGALSYNEQFF
V: TRBV6-1; J: TRBJ2-1; D: TRBD2; size: -; DNA: TGTGCCAGCAGCCCCTGGGGAGCGGGAGCTATGTACAATGAGCAGTTCTTC; CDR3: CASSPWGAGAMYNEQFF
V: TRBV6-1; J: TRBJ2-7; D: -; size: -; DNA: TGTGCCAGCAGACAGGTCGAGCAGTACTTC; CDR3: CASRQVEQYF
V: TRBV20-1; J: TRBJ2-3; D: -; size: -; DNA: TGCAGTGCCCCCATAAGCGGAAGCACAGATACGCAGTATTTT; CDR3: CSAPISGSTDTQYF